These 12 T cell receptor beta chains were all obtained from the same sample, sequenced in a study of T-cell reconstitution after alpha-beta-depleted transplantation in children. Library preparation (for TCRbeta) was performed with unique molecular identifiers. TCRdb redid the calling of the PCR reads with MiXCR, one entry per CDR3 protein. The sample records a few hundred thousand distinct CDR3 sequences, approximately 7% being singletons. The sample consisted of PBMCs, taken before TCRalphabeta/CD19-depleted stem cell transplant. The origin of the receptors is a boy between 2 and 10 years old with acute lymphoblastic leukemia, due to receive a stem cell transplant.

This clonotype was observed many times. The V call is TRBV7-9, the J call TRBJ2-3; D uncertain. With 5 bases removed from V and 2 bases from J, the gap between germline ends came to 11 bases. Per the germline V gene, CDR1 is SEHNR and CDR2 is FQNEAQ (reference sequence). The CDR3 consists of 14 residues. CDR3 region: CASSPSTITDTQYF. The CDR3 coding sequence is TGTGCCAGCAGCCCCTCGACGATCACAGATACGCAGTATTTT.

This clonotype was observed many times. In DNA, the CDR3 is TGTGCCAGCATCAAAGGGACAGTTTCTTTCGAGCAGTACTTC. Translated: CASIKGTVSFEQYF. This rearrangement joins TRBV14 to TRBJ2-7; TRBD1 aligns across 7 bases. The ends lost 7 bases at V and 6 bases at J; junction bases unmatched: 12. The CDR3 runs 14 residues. Germline CDR1 is SGHDN and CDR2 is FVKESK.

This clonotype came up many times. The chain is built from TRBV27 and TRBJ2-3, with D possibly called TRBD1 or TRBD2 (5 bases each). The CDR3 has 14 amino acids. V lost 0 bases, J lost 2 bases, and 6 bases lay in between. Germline V gene lookup returns CDR1 MNHEY and CDR2 SMNVEV (reference sequence). This CDR3 reads CASSLSGPTDTQYF. The CDR3 DNA sequence: TGTGCCAGCAGTTTATCGGGACCCACAGATACGCAGTATTTT.

The table lists this clonotype with many counts. This sequence joins TRBV4-3 and TRBJ2-1; the D is unclear. The CDR3 is 14 amino acids. Per germline, CDR1 LGHNA and CDR2 YSLEER. V gave up 4 bases and J gave up 5 bases, with 12 bases separating them. CDR3 nucleotides: TGCGCCAGCAGCCTCCTAACAGCCGACAATGAGCAGTTCTTC. Protein: CASSLLTADNEQFF.

The chain employs TRBV7-2 and TRBJ2-1; D gene unclear. V was clipped by 5 bases and J by 8 bases, with 13 bases between them. The CDR3 sequence is 13 residues long. Germline V gives CDR1 SGHTA, CDR2 FQGNSA. The CDR3 protein is CASSPPSSDEQFF. As DNA, the CDR3 is TGTGCCAGCAGCCCGCCTTCATCCGATGAGCAGTTCTTC.

This clonotype was counted at least ten times. This sequence joins TRBV4-2 and TRBJ2-5; possibly TRBD2 for D (5 bases). Trimming took off 3 bases at V and 2 bases at J, with 13 bases between the two ends. The CDR3 has 15 residues. The germline V gene encodes CDR1 LGHNA and CDR2 YNFKEQ. This CDR3 reads CASSQARGPQETQYF. The CDR3 nucleotides are TGTGCCAGCAGCCAGGCTCGAGGGCCTCAAGAGACCCAGTACTTC.

This clonotype appeared many times. The genes are TRBV12-3 or TRBV12-4 and TRBJ1-1, with D unclear. The length of the CDR3 is 11 residues. V gave up 9 bases and J gave up 1 base, with 6 bases separating them. The CDR3 spells CASTENTEAFF. The CDR3 nucleotides read TGTGCCAGTACAGAGAACACTGAAGCTTTCTTT.

This clonotype was seen a few times. The chain recombines TRBV5-1 with TRBJ2-3, with D perhaps matching TRBD1 or TRBD2 (5 bases each). This CDR3 comprises 16 residues. V lost 0 bases and J lost 0, with 11 bases in between. Looked up from germline, CDR1 is SGHRS and CDR2 is YFSETQ. The CDR3 sequence is CASSLAGTSSTDTQYF. The CDR3 nucleotides are TGCGCCAGCAGCTTGGCCGGGACGTCTAGCACAGATACGCAGTATTTT.

The sample holds many counts of this clonotype. The chain combines TRBV10-2 with TRBJ2-3; 7 bases are shared with TRBD2. This CDR3 has 15 amino acids. CDR1 and CDR2 from the germline V gene are WSHSY and SAAADI. V lost 3 bases to trimming and J lost 1 base; unmatched junction nucleotides: 4. The CDR3 region has the DNA TGCGCCAGCAGTGACGCTAGCGGCGGCACAGATACGCAGTATTTT. This codes for CASSDASGGTDTQYF.

The gene calls are TRBV5-1 and TRBJ1-2; D is unresolved. CDR3 length equals 15 residues. V lost 0 bases to trimming and J lost 1 base, with 10 bases between them. The germline V gene encodes CDR1 SGHRS and CDR2 YFSETQ. The DNA for the CDR3 is TGCGCCAGCAGCTTGGCACCGGGAGATAACTATGGCTACACCTTC. Protein sequence: CASSLAPGDNYGYTF.

In this sample, this clonotype turned up many times. V gene TRBV4-3 combines with J gene TRBJ2-3; 14 bases fit TRBD2. CDR1 and CDR2 (germline): LGHNA, YSLEER. The J segment lost 7 bases and the V segment lost 1 base, leaving 10 bases of the junction unmatched. This CDR3 contains 18 residues. The CDR3: CASSQVGPGLAGEYTQYF. DNA for the CDR3: TGCGCCAGCAGCCAAGTCGGGCCGGGACTAGCGGGAGAATATACGCAGTATTTT.

This clonotype has at least ten counts. The CDR3 here is CASSLVGYQETQYF. In DNA, the CDR3 is TGTGCCAGCAGTTTAGTAGGGTACCAAGAGACCCAGTACTTC. The genes are TRBV27 and TRBJ2-5; no firm D call. Deletions cut 2 bases from V and 0 bases from J, with 7 bases between. Germline assignment: CDR1 MNHEY and CDR2 SMNVEV (reference sequence). The CDR3 has 14 residues.